This T cell receptor (gamma chain) originates from a study of Vδ1+ human thymocytes. J was trimmed by 9 bases and V by 4 bases; bases with no gene match: 11. CDR3 length: 14 residues. Germline values: CDR1 VTNTFY, CDR2 YDVSTARD (reference sequence). Extracted RNA was reverse transcribed into cDNA. Multiplex PCR used pooled V-gene forward primers and a constant-region reverse primer to amplify CDR3s. TCRdb re-processed the multiplex PCR reads via CATT. This sample has about 36,000 gamma-chain clones, with 20% to 25% found just once. Study-level results: Bulk repertoire data may be misinterpreted because of unexpected Vdelta2 sequences. TRD repertoires were essentially private, unlike widely shared TRG clonotypes. In the thymus, TRG and TRD repertoires looked highly polyclonal with Gaussian CDR3 lengths. Unlike peripheral blood Vdelta1+ controls, thymic delta-chain sequences included approximately 20% Vdelta2 and few Vdelta3.

Alphabeta T cells were depleted, then CD3+ Vdelta1+ Vdelta2- thymocytes were FACS-sorted. Details on this clone: Antigen: not known.

This clonotype was obtained from a girl under three years old who had congenital heart surgery. Sequenced material: Vdelta1+ gamma-delta thymocytes from the thymus. The subset denotes: FACS-sorted CD3+ TCRalphabeta- TCRVdelta1+ TCRVdelta2- thymocytes. The rearrangement joins TRGV3 to TRGJP2. CDR3 region: CATWEVGVYWIKTF. The CDR3 DNA is TGTGCCACCTGGGAAGTAGGGGTATATTGGATCAAGACGTTT.